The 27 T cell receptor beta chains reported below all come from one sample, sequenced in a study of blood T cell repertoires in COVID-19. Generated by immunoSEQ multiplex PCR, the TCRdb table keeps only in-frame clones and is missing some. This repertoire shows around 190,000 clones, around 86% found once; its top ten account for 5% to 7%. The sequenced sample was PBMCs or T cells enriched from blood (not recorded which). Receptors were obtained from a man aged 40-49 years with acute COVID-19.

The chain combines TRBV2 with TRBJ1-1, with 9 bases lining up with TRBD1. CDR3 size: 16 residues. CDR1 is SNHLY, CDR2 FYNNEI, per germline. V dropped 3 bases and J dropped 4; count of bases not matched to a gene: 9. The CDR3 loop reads CASSEVIWTGVTEAFF. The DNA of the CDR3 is TGTGCCAGCAGTGAGGTCATTTGGACAGGGGTCACTGAAGCTTTCTTT.

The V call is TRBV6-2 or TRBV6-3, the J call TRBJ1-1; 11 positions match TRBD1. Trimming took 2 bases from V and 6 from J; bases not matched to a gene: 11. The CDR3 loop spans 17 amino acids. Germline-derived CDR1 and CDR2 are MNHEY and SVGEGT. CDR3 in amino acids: CASSYVSVRDRGAEAFF. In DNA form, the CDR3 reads TGTGCCAGCAGTTACGTTTCAGTTCGGGACAGGGGGGCTGAAGCTTTCTTT.

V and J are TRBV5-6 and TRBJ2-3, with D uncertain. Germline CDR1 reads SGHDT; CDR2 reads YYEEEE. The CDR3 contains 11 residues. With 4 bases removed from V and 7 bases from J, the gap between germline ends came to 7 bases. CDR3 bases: TGTGCCAGCAGCGCGAGGTATACGCAGTATTTT. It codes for CASSARYTQYF.

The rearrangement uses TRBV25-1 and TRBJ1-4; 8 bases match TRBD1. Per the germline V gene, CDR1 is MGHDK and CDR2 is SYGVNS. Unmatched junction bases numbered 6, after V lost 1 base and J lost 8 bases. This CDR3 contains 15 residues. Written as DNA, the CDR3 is TGTGCCAGCAGTGAATCCAGGGGGCGGAACGAAAAACTGTTTTTT. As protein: CASSESRGRNEKLFF.

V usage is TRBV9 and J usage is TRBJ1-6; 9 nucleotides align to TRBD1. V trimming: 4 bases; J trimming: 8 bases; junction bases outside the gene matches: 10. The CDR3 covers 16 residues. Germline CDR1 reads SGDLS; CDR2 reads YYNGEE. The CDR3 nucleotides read TGTGCCAGCAGCAACGCCCACAGGGGGCAGGATTCACCCCTCCACTTT. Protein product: CASSNAHRGQDSPLHF. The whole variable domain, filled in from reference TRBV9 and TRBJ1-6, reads DSGVTQTPKHLITATGQRVTLRCSPRSGDLSVYWYQQSLDQGLQFLIQYYNGEERAKGNILERFSAQQFPDLHSELNLSSLELGDSALYFCASSNAHRGQDSPLHFGNGTRLTVT.

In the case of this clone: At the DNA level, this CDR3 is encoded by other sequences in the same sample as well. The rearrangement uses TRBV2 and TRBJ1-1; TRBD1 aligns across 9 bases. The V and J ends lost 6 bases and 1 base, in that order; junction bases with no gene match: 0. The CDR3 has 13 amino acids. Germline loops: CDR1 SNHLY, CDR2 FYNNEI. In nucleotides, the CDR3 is TGTGCCAGCAGGGACAGGGGGAACACTGAAGCTTTCTTT. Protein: CASRDRGNTEAFF.

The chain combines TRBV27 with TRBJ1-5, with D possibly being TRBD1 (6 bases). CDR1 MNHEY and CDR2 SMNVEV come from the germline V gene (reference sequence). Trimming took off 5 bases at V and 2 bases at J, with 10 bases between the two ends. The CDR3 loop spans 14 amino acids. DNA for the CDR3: TGTGCCAGCAGTAGAGGGGGGGGCAATCAGCCCCAGCATTTT. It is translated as CASSRGGGNQPQHF.

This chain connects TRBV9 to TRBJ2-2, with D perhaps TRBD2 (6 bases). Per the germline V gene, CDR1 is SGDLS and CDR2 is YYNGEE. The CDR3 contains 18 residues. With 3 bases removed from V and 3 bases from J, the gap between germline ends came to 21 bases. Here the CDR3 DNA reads TGTGCCAGCAGCGGTACCGAGCCCGGGGGAGGTCACACCGGGGAGCTGTTTTTT. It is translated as CASSGTEPGGGHTGELFF. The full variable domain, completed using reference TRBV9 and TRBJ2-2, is DSGVTQTPKHLITATGQRVTLRCSPRSGDLSVYWYQQSLDQGLQFLIQYYNGEERAKGNILERFSAQQFPDLHSELNLSSLELGDSALYFCASSGTEPGGGHTGELFFGEGSRLTVL.

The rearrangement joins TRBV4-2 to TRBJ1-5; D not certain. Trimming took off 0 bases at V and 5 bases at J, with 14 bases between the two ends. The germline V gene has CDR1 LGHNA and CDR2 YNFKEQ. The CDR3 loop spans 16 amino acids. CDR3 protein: CASSQDGNKRDQPQHF. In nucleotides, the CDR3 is TGTGCCAGCAGCCAAGACGGGAACAAGAGAGATCAGCCCCAGCATTTT.

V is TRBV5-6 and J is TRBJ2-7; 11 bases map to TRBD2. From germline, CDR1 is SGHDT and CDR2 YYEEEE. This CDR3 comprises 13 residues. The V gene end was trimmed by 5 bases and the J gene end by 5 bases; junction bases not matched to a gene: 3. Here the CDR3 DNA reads TGTGCCAGCAGACTAGCGGGAGCGGACGAGCAGTACTTC. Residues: CASRLAGADEQYF.

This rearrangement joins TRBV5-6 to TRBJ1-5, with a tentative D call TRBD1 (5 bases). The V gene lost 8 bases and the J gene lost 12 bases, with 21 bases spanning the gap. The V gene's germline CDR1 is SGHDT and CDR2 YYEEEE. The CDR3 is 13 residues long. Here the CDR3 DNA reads TGTGCCAGTTCCCGATGGGGTTGGGGGGGCCAGCATTTT. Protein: CASSRWGWGGQHF.

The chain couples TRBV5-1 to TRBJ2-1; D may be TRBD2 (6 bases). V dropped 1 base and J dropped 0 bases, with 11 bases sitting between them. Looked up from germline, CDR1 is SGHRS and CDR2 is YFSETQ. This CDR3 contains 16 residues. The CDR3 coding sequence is TGCGCCAGCAGCTTGTACCTAGCGAGCTCCTACAATGAGCAGTTCTTC. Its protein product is CASSLYLASSYNEQFF.

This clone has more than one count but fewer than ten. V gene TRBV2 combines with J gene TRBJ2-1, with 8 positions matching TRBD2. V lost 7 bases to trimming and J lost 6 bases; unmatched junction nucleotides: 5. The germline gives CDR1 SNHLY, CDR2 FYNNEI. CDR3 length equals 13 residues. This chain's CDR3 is CASISGRVNEQFF. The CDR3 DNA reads TGTGCCAGCATTTCCGGGAGGGTCAATGAGCAGTTCTTC.

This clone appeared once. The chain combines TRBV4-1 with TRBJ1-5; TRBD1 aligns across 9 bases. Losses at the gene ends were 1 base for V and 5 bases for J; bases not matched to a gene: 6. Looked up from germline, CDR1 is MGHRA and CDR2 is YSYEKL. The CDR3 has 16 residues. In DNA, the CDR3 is TGCGCCAGCAGCCAAGTCGCGACAGGGGGGGATCAGCCCCAGCATTTT. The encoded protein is CASSQVATGGDQPQHF.

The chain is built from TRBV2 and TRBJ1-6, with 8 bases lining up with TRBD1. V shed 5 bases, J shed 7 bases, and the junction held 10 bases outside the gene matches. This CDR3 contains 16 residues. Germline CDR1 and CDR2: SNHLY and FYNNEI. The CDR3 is CASSSRYRGRNSPLHF. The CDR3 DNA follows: TGTGCCAGCAGTTCCAGATACAGGGGGAGAAATTCACCCCTCCACTTT. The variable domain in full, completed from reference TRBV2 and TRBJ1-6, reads EPEVTQTPSHQVTQMGQEVILRCVPISNHLYFYWYRQILGQKVEFLVSFYNNEISEKSEIFDDQFSVERPDGSNFTLKIRSTKLEDSAMYFCASSSRYRGRNSPLHFGNGTRLTVT.

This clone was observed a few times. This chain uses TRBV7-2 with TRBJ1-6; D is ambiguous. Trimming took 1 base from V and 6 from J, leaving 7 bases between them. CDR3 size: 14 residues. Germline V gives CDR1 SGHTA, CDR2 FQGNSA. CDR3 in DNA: TGTGCCAGCAGCTTAGGGGAGGGTAATTCACCCCTCCACTTT. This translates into CASSLGEGNSPLHF.

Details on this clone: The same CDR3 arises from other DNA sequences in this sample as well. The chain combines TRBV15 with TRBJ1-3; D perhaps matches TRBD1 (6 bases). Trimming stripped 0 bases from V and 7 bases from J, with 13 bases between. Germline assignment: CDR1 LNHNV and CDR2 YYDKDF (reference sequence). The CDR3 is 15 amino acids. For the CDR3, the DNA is TGTGCCACCAGCAGAGATACCGGGCAGGGGAACACCATATATTTT. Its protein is CATSRDTGQGNTIYF.

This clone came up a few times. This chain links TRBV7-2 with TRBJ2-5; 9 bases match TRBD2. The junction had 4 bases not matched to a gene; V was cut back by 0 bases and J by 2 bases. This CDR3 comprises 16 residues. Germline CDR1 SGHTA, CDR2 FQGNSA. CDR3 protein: CASSLAATSGQETQYF. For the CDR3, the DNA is TGTGCCAGCAGCTTAGCCGCGACTAGCGGACAAGAGACCCAGTACTTC.

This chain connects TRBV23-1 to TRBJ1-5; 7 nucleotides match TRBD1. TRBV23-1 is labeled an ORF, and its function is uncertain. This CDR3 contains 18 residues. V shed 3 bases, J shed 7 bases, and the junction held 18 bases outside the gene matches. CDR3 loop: CASSQSNPGTVSWQPQHF. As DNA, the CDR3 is TGCGCCAGCAGTCAGTCAAACCCCGGGACAGTAAGCTGGCAGCCCCAGCATTTT.

Here the CDR3 reads CSGLSSATSYNEQFF. DNA for the CDR3: TGCAGCGGCCTATCTAGCGCAACCTCCTACAATGAGCAGTTCTTC. The rearrangement joins TRBV29-1 to TRBJ2-1, with D perhaps matching TRBD2 (6 bases). V was trimmed by 7 bases and J by 0 bases, leaving 16 bases between them. The CDR3 runs to 15 residues. CDR1 and CDR2 from the germline V gene are SQVTM and ANQGSEA.

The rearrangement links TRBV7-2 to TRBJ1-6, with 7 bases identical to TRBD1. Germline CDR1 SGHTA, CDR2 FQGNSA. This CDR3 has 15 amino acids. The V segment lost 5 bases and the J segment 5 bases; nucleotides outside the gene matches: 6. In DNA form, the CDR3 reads TGTGCCAGCAGCCTTCTCGGACAGGATAATTCACCCCTCCACTTT. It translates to CASSLLGQDNSPLHF.

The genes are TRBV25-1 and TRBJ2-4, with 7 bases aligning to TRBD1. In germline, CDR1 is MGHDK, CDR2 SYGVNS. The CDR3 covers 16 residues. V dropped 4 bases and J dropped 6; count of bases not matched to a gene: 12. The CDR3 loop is CASSAPAGTDLNIQYF. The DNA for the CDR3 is TGTGCCAGCAGTGCTCCCGCCGGGACAGATCTAAACATTCAGTACTTC. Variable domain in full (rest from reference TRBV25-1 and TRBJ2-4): EADIYQTPRYLVIGTGKKITLECSQTMGHDKMYWYQQDPGMELHLIHYSYGVNSTEKGDLSSESTVSRIRTEHFPLTLESARPSHTSQYLCASSAPAGTDLNIQYFGAGTRLSVL.

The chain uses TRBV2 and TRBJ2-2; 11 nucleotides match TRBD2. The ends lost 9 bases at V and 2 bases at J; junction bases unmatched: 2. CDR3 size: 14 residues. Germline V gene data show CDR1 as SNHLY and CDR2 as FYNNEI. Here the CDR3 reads CASTSGRNTGELFF. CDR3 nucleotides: TGTGCCAGTACTAGCGGGAGAAACACCGGGGAGCTGTTTTTT.

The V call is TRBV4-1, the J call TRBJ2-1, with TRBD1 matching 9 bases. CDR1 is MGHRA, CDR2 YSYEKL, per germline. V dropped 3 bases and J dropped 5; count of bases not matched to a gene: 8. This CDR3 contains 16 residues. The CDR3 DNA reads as TGCGCCAGCAGCCACCTGACAGGGGGTATGAACAATGAGCAGTTCTTC. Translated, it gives CASSHLTGGMNNEQFF.

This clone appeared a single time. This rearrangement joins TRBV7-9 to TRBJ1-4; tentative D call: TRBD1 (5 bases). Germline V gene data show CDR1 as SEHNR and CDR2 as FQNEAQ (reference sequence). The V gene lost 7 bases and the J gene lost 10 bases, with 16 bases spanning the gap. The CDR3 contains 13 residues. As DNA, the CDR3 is TGTGCCAGCATCGGAGGGGCGGGAGTAAAACTGTTTTTT. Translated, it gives CASIGGAGVKLFF.

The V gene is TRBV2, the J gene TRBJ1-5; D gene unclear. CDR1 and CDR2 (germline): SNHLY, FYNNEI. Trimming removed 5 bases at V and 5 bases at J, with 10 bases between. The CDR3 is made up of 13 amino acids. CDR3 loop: CASSIGGDQPQHF. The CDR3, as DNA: TGTGCCAGCAGTATCGGCGGGGATCAGCCCCAGCATTTT.

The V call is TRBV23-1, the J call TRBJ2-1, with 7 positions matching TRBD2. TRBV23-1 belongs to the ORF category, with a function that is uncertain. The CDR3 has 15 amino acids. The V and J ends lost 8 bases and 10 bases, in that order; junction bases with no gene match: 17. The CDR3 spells CASQSTGGNAIEQFF. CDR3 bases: TGCGCCAGCCAGAGCACCGGGGGGAATGCAATAGAGCAGTTCTTC.